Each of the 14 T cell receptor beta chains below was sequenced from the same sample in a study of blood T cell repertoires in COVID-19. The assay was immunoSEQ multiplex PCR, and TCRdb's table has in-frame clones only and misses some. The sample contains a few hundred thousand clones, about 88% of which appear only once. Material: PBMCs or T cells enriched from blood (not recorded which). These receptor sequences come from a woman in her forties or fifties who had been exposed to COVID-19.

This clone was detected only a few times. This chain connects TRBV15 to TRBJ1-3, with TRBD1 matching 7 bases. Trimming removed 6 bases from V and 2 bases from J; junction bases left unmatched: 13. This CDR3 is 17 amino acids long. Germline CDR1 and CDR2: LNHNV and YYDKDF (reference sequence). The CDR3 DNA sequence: TGTGCCACCAGTCAACACATTCCAGGGGGTGCTGGAAACACCATATATTTT. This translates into CATSQHIPGGAGNTIYF.

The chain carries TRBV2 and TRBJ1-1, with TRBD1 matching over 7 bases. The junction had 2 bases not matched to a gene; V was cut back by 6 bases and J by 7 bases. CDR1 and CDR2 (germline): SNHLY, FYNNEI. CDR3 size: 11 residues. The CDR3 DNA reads TGTGCCAGCAGGGGACAGCTTGAAGCTTTCTTT. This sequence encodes CASRGQLEAFF.

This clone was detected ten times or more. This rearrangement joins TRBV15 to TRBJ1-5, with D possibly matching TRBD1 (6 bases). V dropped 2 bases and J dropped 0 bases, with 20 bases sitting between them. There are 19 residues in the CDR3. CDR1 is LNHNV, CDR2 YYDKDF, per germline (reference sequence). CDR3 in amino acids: CATSRPQGSGHLSNQPQHF. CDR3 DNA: TGTGCCACCAGCAGACCACAGGGATCGGGACACCTTAGCAATCAGCCCCAGCATTTT.

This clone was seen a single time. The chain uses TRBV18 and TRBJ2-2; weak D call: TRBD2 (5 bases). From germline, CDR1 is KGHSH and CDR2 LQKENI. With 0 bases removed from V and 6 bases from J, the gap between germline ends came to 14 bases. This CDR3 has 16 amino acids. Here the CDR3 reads CASSPPALAGAGELFF. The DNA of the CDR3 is TGTGCCAGCTCACCACCGGCTCTAGCAGGCGCCGGGGAGCTGTTTTTT. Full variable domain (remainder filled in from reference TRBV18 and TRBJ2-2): NAGVMQNPRHLVRRRGQEARLRCSPMKGHSHVYWYRQLPEEGLKFMVYLQKENIIDESGMPKERFSAEFPKEGPSILRIQQVVRGDSAAYFCASSPPALAGAGELFFGEGSRLTVL.

The CDR3 sequence is CASNPRTGPRSGNTIYF. The DNA for the CDR3 is TGTGCCAGCAATCCTCGGACAGGGCCCCGGTCTGGAAACACCATATATTTT. This sequence joins TRBV28 and TRBJ1-3; 8 nucleotides align to TRBD1. Germline V gene lookup returns CDR1 MDHEN and CDR2 SYDVKM. The CDR3 sequence is 17 residues long. Trimming cost V 7 bases and J 1 base; bases outside gene matches: 12.

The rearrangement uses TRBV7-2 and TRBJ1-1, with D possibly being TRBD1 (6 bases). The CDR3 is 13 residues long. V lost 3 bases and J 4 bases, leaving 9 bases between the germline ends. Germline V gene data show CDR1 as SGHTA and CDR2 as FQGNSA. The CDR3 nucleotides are TGTGCCAGCAGCTTGGACAGCCTCACTGAAGCTTTCTTT. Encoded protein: CASSLDSLTEAFF.

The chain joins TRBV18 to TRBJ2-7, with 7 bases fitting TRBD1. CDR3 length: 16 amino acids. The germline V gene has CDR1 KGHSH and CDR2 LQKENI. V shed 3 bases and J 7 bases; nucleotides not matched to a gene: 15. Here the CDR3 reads CASSPRQGGTLEEQYF. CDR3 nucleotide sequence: TGTGCCAGCTCACCTCGACAGGGTGGAACTCTTGAGGAGCAGTACTTC.

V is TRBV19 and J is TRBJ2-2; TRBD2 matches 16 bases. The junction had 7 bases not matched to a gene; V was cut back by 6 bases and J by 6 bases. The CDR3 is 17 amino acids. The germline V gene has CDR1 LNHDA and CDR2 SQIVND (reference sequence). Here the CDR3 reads CASSPGLAGGHPGELFF. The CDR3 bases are TGTGCCAGTAGCCCGGGACTAGCGGGGGGGCATCCCGGGGAGCTGTTTTTT.

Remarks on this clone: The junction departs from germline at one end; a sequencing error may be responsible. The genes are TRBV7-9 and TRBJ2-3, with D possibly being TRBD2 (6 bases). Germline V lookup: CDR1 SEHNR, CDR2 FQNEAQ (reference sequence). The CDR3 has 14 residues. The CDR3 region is CASSLGGSIDTQYF. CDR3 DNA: TGTGCCAGCAGCTTGGGGGGTAGCATAGATACGCAGTATTTT.

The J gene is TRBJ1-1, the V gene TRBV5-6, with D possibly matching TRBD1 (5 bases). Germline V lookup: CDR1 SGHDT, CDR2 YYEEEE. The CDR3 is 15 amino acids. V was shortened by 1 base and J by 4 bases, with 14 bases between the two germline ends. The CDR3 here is CASSLLDQGGTEAFF. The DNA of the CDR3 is TGTGCCAGCAGCTTGCTGGATCAGGGAGGCACTGAAGCTTTCTTT.

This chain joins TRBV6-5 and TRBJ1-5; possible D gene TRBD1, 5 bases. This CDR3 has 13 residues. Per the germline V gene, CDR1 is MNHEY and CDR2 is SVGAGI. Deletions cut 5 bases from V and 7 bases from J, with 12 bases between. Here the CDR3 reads CASSTNGGQPQHF. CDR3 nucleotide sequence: TGTGCCAGCAGTACAAACGGGGGGCAGCCCCAGCATTTT.

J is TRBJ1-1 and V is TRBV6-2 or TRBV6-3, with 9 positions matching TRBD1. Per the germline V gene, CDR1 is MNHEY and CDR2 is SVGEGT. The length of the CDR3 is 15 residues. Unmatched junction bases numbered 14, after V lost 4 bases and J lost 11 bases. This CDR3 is CASSLTPGQGIKAFF. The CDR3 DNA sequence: TGTGCCAGCAGTTTAACGCCGGGACAGGGAATCAAGGCTTTCTTT.

The CDR3 coding sequence is TGTGCCAGCAGCTTCCAGGGGACAACTAATGAAAAACTGTTTTTT. Its protein is CASSFQGTTNEKLFF. The genes are TRBV5-4 and TRBJ1-4; tentatively, D is TRBD1 (6 bases). The CDR3 runs 15 residues. V lost 2 bases and J lost 0, with 8 bases in between. Germline loops: CDR1 SGHNT, CDR2 YYREEE (reference sequence).

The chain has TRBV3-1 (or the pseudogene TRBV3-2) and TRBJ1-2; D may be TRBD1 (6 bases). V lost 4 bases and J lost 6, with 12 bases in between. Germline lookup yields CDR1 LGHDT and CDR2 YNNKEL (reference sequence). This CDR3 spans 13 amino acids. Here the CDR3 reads CASSPFRDNGYTF. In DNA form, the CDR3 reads TGTGCCAGCAGCCCCTTCAGGGACAATGGCTACACCTTC.